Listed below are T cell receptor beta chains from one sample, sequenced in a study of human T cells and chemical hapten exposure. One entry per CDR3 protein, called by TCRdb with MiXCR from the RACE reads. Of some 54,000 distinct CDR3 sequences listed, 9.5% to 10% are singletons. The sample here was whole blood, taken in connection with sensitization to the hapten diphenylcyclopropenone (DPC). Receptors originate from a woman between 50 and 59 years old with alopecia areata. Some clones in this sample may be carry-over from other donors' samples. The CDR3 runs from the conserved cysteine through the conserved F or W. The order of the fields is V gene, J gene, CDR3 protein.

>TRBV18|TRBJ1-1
CASSPSAANTEAFF
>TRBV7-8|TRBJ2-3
CASSLDRTGRSGGTQYF
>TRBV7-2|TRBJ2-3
CASRLQADTQYF
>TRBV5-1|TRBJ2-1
CASTFDSGGSYNEQFF
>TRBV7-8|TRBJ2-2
CASSLVGTSSAGELFF
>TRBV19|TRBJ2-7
CASSNRDRTYEQYF
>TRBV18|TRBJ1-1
CASSPLVSGREEAFF
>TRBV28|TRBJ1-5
CASSWTGGQPQHF
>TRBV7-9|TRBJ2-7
CASSSNPPLEQYF
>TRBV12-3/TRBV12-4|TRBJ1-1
CASRNQDSLGAFF
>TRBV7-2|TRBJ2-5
CASSPPGETQYF
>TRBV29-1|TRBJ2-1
CSTSTGTSGEREFF
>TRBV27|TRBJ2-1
CASSLRSSGTYNEQFF
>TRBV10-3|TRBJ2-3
CAIKQAGRGTDTQYF
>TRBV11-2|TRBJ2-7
CASSTGLDASAAYYEQYF
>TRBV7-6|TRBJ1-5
CASSAETGPNSNQPQHF
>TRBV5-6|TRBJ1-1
CASSSGTGGMNTEAFF
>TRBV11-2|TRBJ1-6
CASSLRVGQGDPRQNSPLHF
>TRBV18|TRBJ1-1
CASSPQPGQGPTEAFF
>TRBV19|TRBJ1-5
CASQVQDNQPQHF
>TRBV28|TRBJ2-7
CASSLGLASYEQYF
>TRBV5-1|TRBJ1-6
CASSADNSPLHF
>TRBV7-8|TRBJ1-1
CASSTDRAAFF
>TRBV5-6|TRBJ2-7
CASSLQGAGHSYEQYF
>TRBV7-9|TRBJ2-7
CASSPGQASYEQYF
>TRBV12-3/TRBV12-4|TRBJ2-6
CASSFDSSGANVLTF